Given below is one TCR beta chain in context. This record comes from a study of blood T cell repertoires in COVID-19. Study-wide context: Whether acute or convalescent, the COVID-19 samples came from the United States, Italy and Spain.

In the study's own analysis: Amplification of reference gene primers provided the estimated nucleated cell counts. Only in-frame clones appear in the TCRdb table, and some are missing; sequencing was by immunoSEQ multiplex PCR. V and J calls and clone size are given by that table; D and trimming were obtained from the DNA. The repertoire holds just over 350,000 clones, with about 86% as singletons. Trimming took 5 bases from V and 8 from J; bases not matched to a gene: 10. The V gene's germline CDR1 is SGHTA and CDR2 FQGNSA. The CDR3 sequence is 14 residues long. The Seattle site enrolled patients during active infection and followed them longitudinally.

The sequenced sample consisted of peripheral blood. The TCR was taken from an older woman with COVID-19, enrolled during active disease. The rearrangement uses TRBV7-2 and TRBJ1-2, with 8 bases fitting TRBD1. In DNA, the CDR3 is TGTGCCAGCAGCCCAGAAACCACAGGGGGAGGCTACACCTTC. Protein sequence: CASSPETTGGGYTF. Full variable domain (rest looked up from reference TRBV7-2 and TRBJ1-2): GAGVSQSPSNKVTEKGKDVELRCDPISGHTALYWYRQSLGQGLEFLIYFQGNSAPDKSGLPSDRFSAERTGGSVSTLTIQRTQQEDSAVYLCASSPETTGGGYTFGSGTRLTVV.